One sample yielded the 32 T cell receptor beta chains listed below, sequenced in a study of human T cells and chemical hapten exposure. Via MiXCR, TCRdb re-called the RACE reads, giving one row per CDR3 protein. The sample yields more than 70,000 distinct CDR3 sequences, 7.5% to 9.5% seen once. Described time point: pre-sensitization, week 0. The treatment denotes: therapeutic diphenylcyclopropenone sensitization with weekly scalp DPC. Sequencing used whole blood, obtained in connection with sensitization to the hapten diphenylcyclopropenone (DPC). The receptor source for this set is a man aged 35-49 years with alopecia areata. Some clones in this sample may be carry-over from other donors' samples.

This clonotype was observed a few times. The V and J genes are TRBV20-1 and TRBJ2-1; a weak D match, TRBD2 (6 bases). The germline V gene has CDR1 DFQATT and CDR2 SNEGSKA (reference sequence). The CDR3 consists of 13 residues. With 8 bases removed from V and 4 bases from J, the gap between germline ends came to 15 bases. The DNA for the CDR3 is TGCAGTCATACCGGGACTGCTTACAATGAGCAGTTCTTC. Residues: CSHTGTAYNEQFF.

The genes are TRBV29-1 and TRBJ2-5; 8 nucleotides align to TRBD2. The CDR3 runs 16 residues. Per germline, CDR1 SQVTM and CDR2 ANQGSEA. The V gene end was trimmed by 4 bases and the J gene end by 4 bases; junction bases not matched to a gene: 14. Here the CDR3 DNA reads TGCAGCGTTGGAGGGGGGAGCGGGAGTGGAGGAGAGACCCAGTACTTC. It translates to CSVGGGSGSGGETQYF.

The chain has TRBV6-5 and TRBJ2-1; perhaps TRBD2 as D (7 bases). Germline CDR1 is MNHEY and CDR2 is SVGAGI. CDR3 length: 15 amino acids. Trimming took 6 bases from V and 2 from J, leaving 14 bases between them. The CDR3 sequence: CASRPTGGAYNEQFF. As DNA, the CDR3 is TGTGCCAGCAGGCCCACGGGGGGCGCCTACAATGAGCAGTTCTTC.

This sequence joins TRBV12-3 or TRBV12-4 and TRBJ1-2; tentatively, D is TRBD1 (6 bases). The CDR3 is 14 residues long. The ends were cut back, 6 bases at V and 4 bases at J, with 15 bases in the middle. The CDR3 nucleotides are TGTGCCAGCAGCCTACAGGGTGTTGGCTATGGCTACACCTTC. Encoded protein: CASSLQGVGYGYTF.

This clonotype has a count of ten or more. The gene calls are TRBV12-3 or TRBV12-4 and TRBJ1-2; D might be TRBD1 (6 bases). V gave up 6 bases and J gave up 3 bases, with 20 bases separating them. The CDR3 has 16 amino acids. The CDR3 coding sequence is TGTGCCAGCAGGGGGTCGTTGGGGGCGGACGACTATGGCTACACCTTC. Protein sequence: CASRGSLGADDYGYTF.

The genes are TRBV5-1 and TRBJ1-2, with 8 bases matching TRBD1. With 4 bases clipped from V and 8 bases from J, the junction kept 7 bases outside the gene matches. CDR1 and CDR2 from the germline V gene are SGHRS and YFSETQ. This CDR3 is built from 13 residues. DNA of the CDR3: TGCGCCAGCAGCCCAGGGGGCTTCGAGGGCTACACCTTC. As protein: CASSPGGFEGYTF.

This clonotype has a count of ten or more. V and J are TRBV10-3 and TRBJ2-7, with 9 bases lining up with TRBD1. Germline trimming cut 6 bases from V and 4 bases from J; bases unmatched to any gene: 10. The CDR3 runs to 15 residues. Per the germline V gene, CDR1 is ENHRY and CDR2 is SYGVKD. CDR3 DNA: TGTGCCATCAGCGACCCTGGACAGGGGAGATACGAGCAGTACTTC. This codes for CAISDPGQGRYEQYF.

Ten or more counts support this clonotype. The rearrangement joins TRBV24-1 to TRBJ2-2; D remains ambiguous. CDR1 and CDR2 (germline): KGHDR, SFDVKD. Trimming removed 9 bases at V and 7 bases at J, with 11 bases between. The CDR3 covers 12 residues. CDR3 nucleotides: TGTGCCACCCAAACTTGGGACGGGGAGCTGTTTTTT. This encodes CATQTWDGELFF.

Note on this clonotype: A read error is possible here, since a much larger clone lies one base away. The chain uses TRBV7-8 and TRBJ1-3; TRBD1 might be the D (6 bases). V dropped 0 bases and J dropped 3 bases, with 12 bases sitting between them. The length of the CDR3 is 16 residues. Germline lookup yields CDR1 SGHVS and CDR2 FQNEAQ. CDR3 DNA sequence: TGTGCCAGCAGCTTAGCCGGGACATGGAATGGAAACACCATATATTTT. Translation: CASSLAGTWNGNTIYF.

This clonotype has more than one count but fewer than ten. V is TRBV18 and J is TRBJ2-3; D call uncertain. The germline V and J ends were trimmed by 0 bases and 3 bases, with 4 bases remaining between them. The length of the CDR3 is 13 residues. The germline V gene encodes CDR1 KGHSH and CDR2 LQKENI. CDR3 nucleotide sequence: TGTGCCAGCTCACCACCGTTAACAGATACGCAGTATTTT. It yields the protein CASSPPLTDTQYF.

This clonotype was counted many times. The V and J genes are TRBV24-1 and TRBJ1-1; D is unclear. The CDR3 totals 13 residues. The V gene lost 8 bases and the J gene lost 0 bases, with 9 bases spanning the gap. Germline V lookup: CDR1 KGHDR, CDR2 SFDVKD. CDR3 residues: CATTKGLNTEAFF. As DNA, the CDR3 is TGTGCCACCACAAAAGGTTTGAACACTGAAGCTTTCTTT.

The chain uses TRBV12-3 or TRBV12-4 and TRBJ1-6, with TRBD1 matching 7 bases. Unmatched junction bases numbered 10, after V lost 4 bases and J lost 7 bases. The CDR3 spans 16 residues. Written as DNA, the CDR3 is TGTGCCAGCAGTTCGTCAGGGGGTCGGTTGAATTCACCCCTCCACTTT. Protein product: CASSSSGGRLNSPLHF.

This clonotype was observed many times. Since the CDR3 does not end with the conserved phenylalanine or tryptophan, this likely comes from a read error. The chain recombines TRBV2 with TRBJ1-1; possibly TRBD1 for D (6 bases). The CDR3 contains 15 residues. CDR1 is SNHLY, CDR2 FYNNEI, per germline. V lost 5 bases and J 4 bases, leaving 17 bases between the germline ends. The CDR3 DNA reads TGTGCCAGCAGTCCACAGGGAGTTGTGCCCACTGAAGCTTTCTTA. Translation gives CASSPQGVVPTEAFL.

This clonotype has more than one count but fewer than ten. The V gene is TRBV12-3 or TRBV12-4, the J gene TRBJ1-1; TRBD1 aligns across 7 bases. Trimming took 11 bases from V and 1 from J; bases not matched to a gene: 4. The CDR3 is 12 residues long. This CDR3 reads CALRQGNTEAFF. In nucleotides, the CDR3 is TGTGCCCTAAGACAGGGGAACACTGAAGCTTTCTTT.

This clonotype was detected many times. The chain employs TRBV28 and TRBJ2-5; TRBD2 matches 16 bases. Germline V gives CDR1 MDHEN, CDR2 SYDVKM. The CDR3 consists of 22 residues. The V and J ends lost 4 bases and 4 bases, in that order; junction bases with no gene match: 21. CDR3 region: CASSSRGLARGLAGGLRETQYF. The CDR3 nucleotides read TGTGCCAGCAGTTCTCGAGGACTGGCCCGGGGACTAGCGGGAGGGCTGCGAGAGACCCAGTACTTC.

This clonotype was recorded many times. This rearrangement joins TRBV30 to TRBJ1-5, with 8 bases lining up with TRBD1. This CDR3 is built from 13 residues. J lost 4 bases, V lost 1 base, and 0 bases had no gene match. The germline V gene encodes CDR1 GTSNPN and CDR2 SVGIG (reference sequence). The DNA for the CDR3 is TGTGCCTGGAGTGGACAGGGGAATCAGCCCCAGCATTTT. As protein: CAWSGQGNQPQHF.

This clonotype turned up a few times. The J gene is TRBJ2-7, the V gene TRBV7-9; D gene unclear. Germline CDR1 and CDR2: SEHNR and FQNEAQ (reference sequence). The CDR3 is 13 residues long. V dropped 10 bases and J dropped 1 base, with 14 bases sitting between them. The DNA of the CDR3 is TGTGCCACCTCAGGTCGTTCGTCCTACGAGCAGTACGTC. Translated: CATSGRSSYEQYV.

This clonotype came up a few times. CDR3 sequence: CASSTSTGDSNQPQHF. In nucleotides, the CDR3 is TGTGCCAGTAGTACCTCGACAGGGGATAGCAATCAGCCCCAGCATTTT. The chain is built from TRBV19 and TRBJ1-5, with 8 bases aligning to TRBD1. Germline loops: CDR1 LNHDA, CDR2 SQIVND (reference sequence). The trim removed 4 bases at V and 0 bases at J, leaving 5 bases unmatched. The CDR3 extends over 16 amino acids.

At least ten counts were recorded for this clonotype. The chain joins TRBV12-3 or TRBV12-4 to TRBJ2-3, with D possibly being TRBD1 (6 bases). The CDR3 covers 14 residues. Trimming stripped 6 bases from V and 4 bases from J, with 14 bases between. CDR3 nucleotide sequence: TGTGCCAGCAGCCCGGACAGAATGTCAGATACGCAGTATTTT. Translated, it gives CASSPDRMSDTQYF.

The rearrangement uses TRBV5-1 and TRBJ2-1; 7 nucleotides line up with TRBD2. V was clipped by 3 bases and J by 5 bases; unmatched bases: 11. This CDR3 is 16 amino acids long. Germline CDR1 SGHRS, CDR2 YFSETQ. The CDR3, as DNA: TGCGCCAGCAGCTCCCTCTTGGGGGGGAGGGACAATGAGCAGTTCTTC. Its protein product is CASSSLLGGRDNEQFF.

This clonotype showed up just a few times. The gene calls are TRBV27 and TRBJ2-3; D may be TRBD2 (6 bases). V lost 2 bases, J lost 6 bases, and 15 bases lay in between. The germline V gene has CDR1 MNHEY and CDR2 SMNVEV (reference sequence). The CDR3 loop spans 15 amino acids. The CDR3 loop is CASSLNSGVPDTQYF. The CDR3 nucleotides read TGTGCCAGCAGTTTAAATAGCGGAGTTCCCGATACGCAGTATTTT.

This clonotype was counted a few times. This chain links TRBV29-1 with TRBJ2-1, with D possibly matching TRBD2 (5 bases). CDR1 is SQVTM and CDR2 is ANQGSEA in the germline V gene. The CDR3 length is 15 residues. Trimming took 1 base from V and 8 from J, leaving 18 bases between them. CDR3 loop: CSVEVISGGWDEQFF. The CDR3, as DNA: TGCAGCGTTGAAGTTATCAGCGGAGGTTGGGATGAGCAGTTCTTC.

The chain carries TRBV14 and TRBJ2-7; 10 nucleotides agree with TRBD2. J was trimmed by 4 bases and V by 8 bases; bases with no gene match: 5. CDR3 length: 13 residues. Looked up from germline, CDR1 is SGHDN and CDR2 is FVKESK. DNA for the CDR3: TGTGCCAGCGGGGCTAGCGGGAGTTACGAGCAGTACTTC. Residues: CASGASGSYEQYF.

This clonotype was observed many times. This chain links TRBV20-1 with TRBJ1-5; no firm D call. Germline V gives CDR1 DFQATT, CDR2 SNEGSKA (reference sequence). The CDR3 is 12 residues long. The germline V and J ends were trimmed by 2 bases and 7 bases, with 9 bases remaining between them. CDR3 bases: TGCAGTGCTAGATCTGTTGACCAGCCCCAGCATTTT. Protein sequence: CSARSVDQPQHF.

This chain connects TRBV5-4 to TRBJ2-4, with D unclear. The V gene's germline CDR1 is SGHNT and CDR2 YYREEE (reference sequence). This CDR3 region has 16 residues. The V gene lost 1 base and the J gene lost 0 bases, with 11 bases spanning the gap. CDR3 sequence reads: CASSLKRNTAKNIQYF. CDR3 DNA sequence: TGTGCCAGCAGCTTGAAAAGGAATACAGCCAAAAACATTCAGTACTTC.

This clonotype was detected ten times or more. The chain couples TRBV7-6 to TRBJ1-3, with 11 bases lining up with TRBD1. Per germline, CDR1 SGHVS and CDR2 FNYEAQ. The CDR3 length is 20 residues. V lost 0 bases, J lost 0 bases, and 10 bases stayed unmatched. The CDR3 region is CASSLARSGTGGFSGNTIYF. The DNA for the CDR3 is TGTGCCAGCAGCTTAGCCCGCTCCGGGACAGGGGGATTCTCTGGAAACACCATATATTTT.

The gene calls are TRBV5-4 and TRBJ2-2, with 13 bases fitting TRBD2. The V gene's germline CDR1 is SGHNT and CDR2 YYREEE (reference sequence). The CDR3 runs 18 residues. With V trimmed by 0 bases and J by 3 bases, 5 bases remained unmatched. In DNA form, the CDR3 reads TGTGCCAGCAGCTTGGGGGGACTAGCGGGGACCCACACCGGGGAGCTGTTTTTT. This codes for CASSLGGLAGTHTGELFF.

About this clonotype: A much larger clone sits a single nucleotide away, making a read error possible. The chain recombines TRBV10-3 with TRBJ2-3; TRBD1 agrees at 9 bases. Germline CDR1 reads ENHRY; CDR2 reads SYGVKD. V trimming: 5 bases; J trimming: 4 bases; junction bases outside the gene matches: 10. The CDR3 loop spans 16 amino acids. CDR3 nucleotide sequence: TGTGCCATCAGTCAGGGACAGGGAGTATGGGCAGATACGCAGTATTTT. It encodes CAISQGQGVWADTQYF.

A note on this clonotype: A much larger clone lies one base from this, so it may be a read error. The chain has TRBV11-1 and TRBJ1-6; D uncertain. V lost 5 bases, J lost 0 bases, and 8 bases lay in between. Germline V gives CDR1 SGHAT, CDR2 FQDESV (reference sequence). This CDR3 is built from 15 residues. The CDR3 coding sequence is TGTGCCAGCAGCAATCAGAGCTCCTATAATTCACCCCTCCACTTT. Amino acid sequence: CASSNQSSYNSPLHF.

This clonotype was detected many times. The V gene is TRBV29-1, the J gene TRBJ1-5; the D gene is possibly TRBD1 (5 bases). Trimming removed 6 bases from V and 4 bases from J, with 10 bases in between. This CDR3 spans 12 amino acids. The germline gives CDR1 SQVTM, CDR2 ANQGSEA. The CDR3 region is CSVGVGNQPQHF. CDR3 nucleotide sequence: TGCAGCGTGGGGGTTGGGAATCAGCCCCAGCATTTT.

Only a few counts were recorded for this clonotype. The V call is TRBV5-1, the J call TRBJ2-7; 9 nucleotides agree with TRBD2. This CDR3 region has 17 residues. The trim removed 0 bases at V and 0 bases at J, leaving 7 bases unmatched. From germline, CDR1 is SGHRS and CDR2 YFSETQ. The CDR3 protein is CASSLEAGGALSYEQYV. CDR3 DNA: TGCGCCAGCAGCTTGGAAGCGGGAGGCGCCCTCTCCTACGAGCAGTACGTC.

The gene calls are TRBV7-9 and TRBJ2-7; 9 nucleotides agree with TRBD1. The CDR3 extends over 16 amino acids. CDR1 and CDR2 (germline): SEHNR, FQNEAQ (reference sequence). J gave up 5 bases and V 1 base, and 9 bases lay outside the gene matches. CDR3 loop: CASSLGMGQGRHEQYV. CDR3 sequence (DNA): TGTGCCAGCAGCTTAGGGATGGGACAGGGACGACACGAGCAGTACGTC.